Listed below are T cell receptor beta chains from one sample, sequenced in a study of cytomegalovirus exposure and HLA in healthy donors. Assay: immunoSEQ multiplex PCR; the TCRdb copy retains only in-frame clones and omits some. The sample comprises some 170,000 clones, approximately 78% of which are singletons, and less than 2.5% rests with the top ten. The sample was PBMCs. The receptors were sampled from a human donor in good health. Both conserved end residues are part of each CDR3. The D gene is left open where the match is weak. The size of a clone is reported for some rows only, either as once, few or many, or as a class for expanded clones.

d_gene: .; len: 13; abundance: .; j_gene: TRBJ1-6; v_gene: TRBV27; CDR3aa: CASSLNRVSPLHF; CDR3nt: TGTGCCAGCAGTTTGAACAGGGTTTCACCCCTCCACTTT
d_gene: TRBD1; len: 15; abundance: .; j_gene: TRBJ1-1; v_gene: TRBV13; CDR3aa: CASSLGDRVDTEAFF; CDR3nt: TGTGCCAGCAGCTTAGGGGACAGGGTGGACACTGAAGCTTTCTTT
d_gene: TRBD1; len: 16; abundance: .; j_gene: TRBJ1-1; v_gene: TRBV7-9; CDR3aa: CASSRQGTGGNTEAFF; CDR3nt: TGTGCCAGCAGCCGGCAGGGCACAGGGGGGAACACTGAAGCTTTCTTT
d_gene: .; len: 13; abundance: few; j_gene: TRBJ2-7; v_gene: TRBV6-6; CDR3aa: CASNWTELYEQYF; CDR3nt: TGTGCCAGCAACTGGACAGAACTCTACGAGCAGTACTTC
d_gene: .; len: 19; abundance: .; j_gene: TRBJ2-7; v_gene: TRBV12-2; CDR3aa: CASRLNLPAGVRSADEQYF; CDR3nt: TGTGCAAGTCGCTTAAACCTTCCAGCGGGGGTCCGGTCCGCCGACGAGCAGTACTTC
d_gene: .; len: 17; abundance: .; j_gene: TRBJ1-4; v_gene: TRBV6-4; CDR3aa: CASSDSGESATNEKLFF; CDR3nt: TGTGCCAGCAGTGACTCAGGGGAAAGTGCAACTAATGAAAAACTGTTTTTT
d_gene: .; len: 11; abundance: .; j_gene: TRBJ2-1; v_gene: TRBV20-1; CDR3aa: CSANGAGEQFF; CDR3nt: TGCAGTGCCAATGGGGCGGGGGAGCAGTTCTTC
d_gene: .; len: 13; abundance: .; j_gene: TRBJ1-3; v_gene: TRBV29-1; CDR3aa: CSVKESSGNTIYF; CDR3nt: TGCAGCGTAAAGGAGAGCTCTGGAAACACCATATATTTT
d_gene: .; len: 17; abundance: .; j_gene: TRBJ1-4; v_gene: TRBV7-8; CDR3aa: CASSFWRGQATNEKLFF; CDR3nt: TGTGCCAGCAGCTTTTGGAGGGGCCAAGCAACTAATGAAAAACTGTTTTTT
d_gene: .; len: 12; abundance: once; j_gene: TRBJ2-7; v_gene: TRBV7-9; CDR3aa: CASTQDSYEQYF; CDR3nt: TGCGCCAGCACGCAGGATTCCTACGAGCAGTACTTC
d_gene: TRBD1; len: 16; abundance: medium-sized; j_gene: TRBJ2-7; v_gene: TRBV2; CDR3aa: CASRGSRTGSSYEQYF; CDR3nt: TGTGCCAGCAGGGGGAGCCGGACAGGAAGCTCCTACGAGCAGTACTTC
d_gene: .; len: 17; abundance: .; j_gene: TRBJ2-3; v_gene: TRBV4-1; CDR3aa: CASSPQTTGRRTDTQYF; CDR3nt: TGCGCCAGCAGCCCCCAAACGACAGGACGAAGAACAGATACGCAGTATTTT
d_gene: TRBD2; len: 15; abundance: .; j_gene: TRBJ2-3; v_gene: TRBV5-6; CDR3aa: CASSNLAGGWDTQYF; CDR3nt: TGTGCCAGCAGCAATCTAGCGGGGGGTTGGGATACGCAGTATTTT
d_gene: TRBD1; len: 15; abundance: .; j_gene: TRBJ1-5; v_gene: TRBV19; CDR3aa: CASSMTTGGSQPQHF; CDR3nt: TGTGCCAGTAGTATGACGACAGGGGGCTCTCAGCCCCAGCATTTT
d_gene: .; len: 14; abundance: .; j_gene: TRBJ1-4; v_gene: TRBV11-1; CDR3aa: CASSLTVTDEKLFF; CDR3nt: TGTGCCAGCAGCCTGACAGTTACTGATGAAAAACTGTTTTTT
d_gene: .; len: 12; abundance: .; j_gene: TRBJ2-7; v_gene: TRBV5-6; CDR3aa: CASSLPIGEQYF; CDR3nt: TGTGCCAGCAGCTTGCCGATCGGGGAGCAGTACTTC
d_gene: TRBD1; len: 16; abundance: .; j_gene: TRBJ2-3; v_gene: TRBV6-6; CDR3aa: CASSYPRTGGHDTQYF; CDR3nt: TGTGCCAGCAGTTACCCCCGGACAGGGGGCCATGATACGCAGTATTTT
d_gene: TRBD1; len: 15; abundance: few; j_gene: TRBJ1-3; v_gene: TRBV10-3; CDR3aa: CAITLDRDAGNTIYF; CDR3nt: TGTGCCATCACCCTCGACAGGGATGCTGGAAACACCATATATTTT
d_gene: .; len: 12; abundance: .; j_gene: TRBJ2-7; v_gene: TRBV29-1; CDR3aa: CSVGGTSYEQYF; CDR3nt: TGCAGCGTTGGAGGGACAAGCTACGAGCAGTACTTC
d_gene: TRBD1; len: 14; abundance: .; j_gene: TRBJ1-1; v_gene: TRBV10-3; CDR3aa: CAISRDRGASEAFF; CDR3nt: TGTGCCATCAGCCGGGACAGGGGGGCGAGTGAAGCTTTCTTT
d_gene: .; len: 12; abundance: few; j_gene: TRBJ2-5; v_gene: TRBV11-2; CDR3aa: CASSLPSGTQYF; CDR3nt: TGTGCCAGCAGCTTACCCTCGGGGACCCAGTACTTC
d_gene: TRBD2; len: 18; abundance: .; j_gene: TRBJ2-6; v_gene: TRBV6-1; CDR3aa: CASSEASGGPAGANVLTF; CDR3nt: TGTGCCAGCAGTGAGGCTAGCGGGGGCCCCGCTGGGGCCAACGTCCTGACTTTC
d_gene: TRBD1; len: 16; abundance: .; j_gene: TRBJ1-2; v_gene: TRBV9; CDR3aa: CASSVGGTGGNYGYTF; CDR3nt: TGTGCCAGCAGCGTAGGAGGAACAGGGGGTAACTATGGCTACACCTTC